This is a list of T cell receptor beta chains from one sample in a study of technical replicates of blood from four donors. The assay was immunoSEQ multiplex PCR, and TCRdb's table has in-frame clones only and misses some. In the table there are some 87,000 clones, 80% to 95% of which are singletons. The sequenced sample was T cells isolated from PBMCs. The receptors were gathered from a human donor in good health. The CDR3 runs from the conserved cysteine through the conserved F or W. Fields, in order: J gene, V gene, CDR3 length, clone size, D gene, CDR3 protein, CDR3 DNA. The D gene is left open where the match is weak. Only part of the rows carry a size: once, few, many, or a class if the clone is expanded.

TRBJ1-4 TRBV30 12 once NA CAWSQALQELFF TGTGCCTGGAGTCAGGCCCTACAAGAACTGTTTTTT
TRBJ2-7 TRBV7-2 14 NA TRBD2 CASSLSLAGDEQYF TGTGCCAGCAGCTTAAGCCTAGCGGGAGACGAGCAGTACTTC
TRBJ2-7 TRBV4-3 14 NA TRBD2 CASGEVGGTGEQYF TGCGCCAGCGGCGAGGTCGGGGGGACGGGCGAGCAGTACTTC
TRBJ2-7 TRBV11-3 16 NA TRBD2 CASSLDTRTSHYEQYF TGTGCCAGCAGCTTAGATACCCGGACTAGCCACTACGAGCAGTACTTC
TRBJ1-1 TRBV7-8 12 NA NA CASSLDRTEAFF TGTGCCAGCAGCTTAGACAGGACTGAAGCTTTCTTT
TRBJ2-1 TRBV20-1 11 NA NA CSALPMNEQFF TGCAGTGCTCTCCCTATGAATGAGCAGTTCTTC
TRBJ2-7 TRBV7-9 14 NA NA CASSPPRLAYEQYF TGTGCCAGCAGCCCTCCGAGACTGGCCTACGAGCAGTACTTC
TRBJ1-2 TRBV29-1 13 NA TRBD1 CSVSGTGYYGYTF TGCAGCGTGTCCGGGACAGGGTACTATGGCTACACCTTC
TRBJ2-1 TRBV12-5 14 NA TRBD2 CASGLAGVHDEQFF TGTGCTAGTGGGCTAGCGGGAGTTCACGATGAGCAGTTCTTC
TRBJ1-3 TRBV2 13 NA NA CASTGHSGNTIYF TGTGCCAGCACTGGACACTCTGGAAACACCATATATTTT
TRBJ2-2 TRBV10-2 17 NA TRBD2 CASAGLAGVQDTGELFF TGCGCCAGCGCTGGACTAGCGGGAGTCCAGGACACCGGGGAGCTGTTTTTT
TRBJ2-4 TRBV15 13 NA NA CATSRLTKNIQYF TGTGCCACCAGCAGGTTAACCAAAAACATTCAGTACTTC
TRBJ2-1 TRBV11-3 15 few TRBD1 CASSLGQGGMNEQFF TGTGCCAGCAGCTTAGGACAGGGGGGTATGAATGAGCAGTTCTTC
TRBJ2-1 TRBV7-7 15 NA NA CASSLAGSGNNEQFF TGTGCTAGCAGCTTAGCCGGTAGCGGAAACAATGAGCAGTTCTTC
TRBJ2-1 TRBV10-3 14 NA TRBD1 CAISGRDRGNEQFF TGTGCCATCAGTGGCCGGGACAGGGGAAATGAGCAGTTCTTC
TRBJ1-5 TRBV6-5 14 NA NA CASSYGRGFQPQHF TGTGCCAGCAGTTACGGTCGAGGGTTCCAGCCCCAGCATTTT
TRBJ2-7 TRBV6-1 13 NA TRBD1 CASSDRAIYEQYF TGTGCCAGCTCGGACAGGGCCATCTACGAGCAGTACTTC
TRBJ1-2 TRBV4-2 14 NA NA CASSEGRGTAAYTF TGTGCCAGCAGCGAAGGACGGGGGACCGCAGCCTACACCTTC
TRBJ2-1 TRBV10-1 17 NA TRBD2 CASSPGTSGRAYNEQFF TGCGCCAGCAGTCCCGGGACTAGCGGGAGGGCCTACAATGAGCAGTTCTTC
TRBJ1-4 TRBV5-6 16 NA NA CASSSTWGETNEKLFF TGTGCCAGCAGCTCCACGTGGGGGGAAACTAATGAAAAACTGTTTTTT
TRBJ2-1 TRBV7-2 15 NA TRBD2 CASSLGLAAYNEQFF TGTGCCAGCAGCTTAGGGCTAGCGGCGTACAATGAGCAGTTCTTC
TRBJ2-7 TRBV6-1 13 NA NA CASSVWIGDEQYF TGTGCCAGCAGTGTATGGATCGGGGACGAGCAGTACTTC
TRBJ1-2 TRBV15 15 NA NA CATSRGAGIHYGYTF TGTGCCACCAGCAGAGGGGCAGGGATTCACTATGGCTACACCTTC
TRBJ1-1 TRBV29-1 11 NA NA CSARFDSEAFF TGCAGCGCTAGATTTGACTCTGAAGCTTTCTTT
TRBJ2-7 TRBV10-3 16 NA TRBD1 CAISRTGEGEAYEQYF TGTGCCATCAGTCGGACAGGGGAGGGGGAAGCCTACGAGCAGTACTTC
TRBJ2-3 TRBV7-2 14 NA NA CASSSLTFTDTQYF TGTGCCAGCAGCTCCCTTACATTCACAGATACGCAGTATTTT
TRBJ2-2 TRBV9 17 NA TRBD2 CASSSPLLAGNTGELFF TGTGCCAGCAGCTCCCCTTTACTAGCGGGGAACACCGGGGAGCTGTTTTTT
TRBJ2-3 TRBV5-4 15 NA NA CASSLASGYTDTQYF TGTGCCAGCAGCTTGGCAAGCGGATACACAGATACGCAGTATTTT
TRBJ2-2 TRBV4-1 19 many NA CASSQIGMGTGKTTGELFF TGCGCCAGCAGCCAAATCGGGATGGGTACAGGGAAGACCACCGGGGAGCTGTTTTTT